Listed below are T cell receptor beta chains from one sample, sequenced in a study of shared clonotypes between healthy human individuals. The table came from immunoSEQ multiplex PCR; TCRdb's copy has only in-frame clones and leaves some out. This table has more than 550,000 clones, roughly nine tenths appearing once. The sequencing sample was made of naive CD8+ T cells sorted from blood. Receptor source: a man aged 25 to 45 in good health. Both conserved end residues are part of each CDR3. D genes are given only for firm matches. Expanded clones are given a class, and other clones once, few, many or no size at all.

abundance: .; v_gene: TRBV27; j_gene: TRBJ2-7; len: 16; d_gene: TRBD2; CDR3nt: TGTGCCAGCAGTATAATCAACGCGGGAGGGCCCTACGAGCAGTACTTC; CDR3aa: CASSIINAGGPYEQYF
abundance: .; v_gene: TRBV27; j_gene: TRBJ1-3; len: 14; d_gene: .; CDR3nt: TGTGCCAGCAGTTTAGGGCGATCTGGAAACACCATATATTTT; CDR3aa: CASSLGRSGNTIYF
abundance: .; v_gene: TRBV27; j_gene: TRBJ1-5; len: 16; d_gene: .; CDR3nt: TGTGCCAGCAGTTTAGACGGCTTCGACGTTAATCAGCCCCAGCATTTT; CDR3aa: CASSLDGFDVNQPQHF
abundance: .; v_gene: TRBV10-3; j_gene: TRBJ2-6; len: 17; d_gene: .; CDR3nt: TGTGCCATCACTCCCTTTAGGGATCTCTCTGGGGCCAACGTCCTGACTTTC; CDR3aa: CAITPFRDLSGANVLTF
abundance: .; v_gene: TRBV28; j_gene: TRBJ2-3; len: 12; d_gene: .; CDR3nt: TGTGCCAGCAGTCCCTGGGGAGATACGCAGTATTTT; CDR3aa: CASSPWGDTQYF
abundance: once; v_gene: TRBV7-6; j_gene: TRBJ2-3; len: 16; d_gene: TRBD2; CDR3nt: TGTGCCAGCAGCACAAATAGCGGGAGTGGCACAGATACGCAGTATTTT; CDR3aa: CASSTNSGSGTDTQYF
abundance: .; v_gene: TRBV10-3; j_gene: TRBJ1-1; len: 14; d_gene: .; CDR3nt: TGTGCCATCAGGGAACAGGGTTACAACACTGAAGCTTTCTTT; CDR3aa: CAIREQGYNTEAFF
abundance: .; v_gene: TRBV4-1; j_gene: TRBJ2-2; len: 14; d_gene: .; CDR3nt: TGCGCCAGCAGAAACGCAGGAAACACCGGGGAGCTGTTTTTT; CDR3aa: CASRNAGNTGELFF
abundance: .; v_gene: TRBV19; j_gene: TRBJ2-7; len: 14; d_gene: TRBD1; CDR3nt: TGTGCCAGTAGTCGGACAGGGGCCACCTACGAGCAGTACTTC; CDR3aa: CASSRTGATYEQYF
abundance: .; v_gene: TRBV7-3; j_gene: TRBJ2-5; len: 14; d_gene: .; CDR3nt: TGTGCCAGCAGCTTAGGTCCAGGGCAAGAGACCCAGTACTTC; CDR3aa: CASSLGPGQETQYF
abundance: .; v_gene: TRBV29-1; j_gene: TRBJ2-7; len: 13; d_gene: .; CDR3nt: TGCAGCGTTGTAGACCAGAACTCCTACGAGCAGTACTTC; CDR3aa: CSVVDQNSYEQYF
abundance: .; v_gene: TRBV29-1; j_gene: TRBJ1-1; len: 13; d_gene: .; CDR3nt: TGCAGCGTTGAAGAGGAATTCCGTACTGAAGCTTTCTTT; CDR3aa: CSVEEEFRTEAFF
abundance: .; v_gene: TRBV9; j_gene: TRBJ2-1; len: 15; d_gene: TRBD1; CDR3nt: TGTGCCAGCAGCATATCCGGGACAGGCTACAATGAGCAGTTCTTC; CDR3aa: CASSISGTGYNEQFF
abundance: .; v_gene: TRBV18; j_gene: TRBJ2-1; len: 17; d_gene: TRBD2; CDR3nt: TGTGCCAGCTCACCACCTGGGACTAGCGGGAGTCCGGATGAGCAGTTCTTC; CDR3aa: CASSPPGTSGSPDEQFF
abundance: .; v_gene: TRBV7-2; j_gene: TRBJ2-5; len: 13; d_gene: .; CDR3nt: TGTGCCAGCAGCTCAAACCCCCTGGAGACCCAGTACTTC; CDR3aa: CASSSNPLETQYF
abundance: .; v_gene: TRBV30; j_gene: TRBJ1-1; len: 16; d_gene: TRBD1; CDR3nt: TGTGCCTGGGGTTTTGGCCCGGGACAGGGGAACACTGAAGCTTTCTTT; CDR3aa: CAWGFGPGQGNTEAFF
abundance: .; v_gene: TRBV15; j_gene: TRBJ1-1; len: 14; d_gene: TRBD1; CDR3nt: TGTGCCACCAGCAGCTATGACAGGGACACTGAAGCTTTCTTT; CDR3aa: CATSSYDRDTEAFF
abundance: .; v_gene: TRBV27; j_gene: TRBJ1-1; len: 13; d_gene: .; CDR3nt: TGTGCCAGCGAAAAGACAGCGAACACTGAAGCTTTCTTT; CDR3aa: CASEKTANTEAFF
abundance: once; v_gene: TRBV27; j_gene: TRBJ1-1; len: 14; d_gene: .; CDR3nt: TGTGCCAGCAGAAAGGGGGGCGGATGGACTGAAGCTTTCTTT; CDR3aa: CASRKGGGWTEAFF
abundance: .; v_gene: TRBV7-8; j_gene: TRBJ2-7; len: 15; d_gene: .; CDR3nt: TGTGCCAGCAGCTTAGGGGGGGCGGTCTCCTACGAGCAGTACTTC; CDR3aa: CASSLGGAVSYEQYF
abundance: .; v_gene: TRBV5-4; j_gene: TRBJ1-1; len: 14; d_gene: .; CDR3nt: TGTGCCAGCAGCTTTGGACAGTTGAACACTGAAGCTTTCTTT; CDR3aa: CASSFGQLNTEAFF
abundance: few; v_gene: TRBV11-2; j_gene: TRBJ1-1; len: 13; d_gene: .; CDR3nt: TGTGCCAGCAGCTTAGACCCGAACACTGAAGCTTTCTTT; CDR3aa: CASSLDPNTEAFF
abundance: .; v_gene: TRBV28; j_gene: TRBJ2-1; len: 15; d_gene: .; CDR3nt: TGTGCCAGCAGTTTATTGCCCCGTAATCGGAATGAGCAGTTCTTC; CDR3aa: CASSLLPRNRNEQFF
abundance: .; v_gene: TRBV28; j_gene: TRBJ2-1; len: 15; d_gene: TRBD2; CDR3nt: TGTGCCAGCAGTTGGAGACTAGCGGGAATCTATGAGCAGTTCTTC; CDR3aa: CASSWRLAGIYEQFF
abundance: .; v_gene: TRBV25-1; j_gene: TRBJ2-5; len: 13; d_gene: TRBD1; CDR3nt: TGTGCCAGCTCCGACAGGGGGCAAGAGACCCAGTACTTC; CDR3aa: CASSDRGQETQYF
abundance: .; v_gene: TRBV10-2; j_gene: TRBJ2-1; len: 14; d_gene: .; CDR3nt: TGCGCCAGCAGTAGCGGAAGCTCCTACAATGAGCAGTTCTTC; CDR3aa: CASSSGSSYNEQFF
abundance: .; v_gene: TRBV27; j_gene: TRBJ2-2; len: 15; d_gene: TRBD1; CDR3nt: TGTGCCAGCAGGTTCATACACAGGGGGGCCGGGGAGCTGTTTTTT; CDR3aa: CASRFIHRGAGELFF
abundance: once; v_gene: TRBV15; j_gene: TRBJ2-1; len: 16; d_gene: TRBD1; CDR3nt: TGTGCCACCAGCAGTGAAGGGACAGGGGGCTACAATGAGCAGTTCTTC; CDR3aa: CATSSEGTGGYNEQFF
abundance: .; v_gene: TRBV4-1; j_gene: TRBJ1-1; len: 15; d_gene: .; CDR3nt: TGCGCCAGCAGCCAAGAACCCGGAATGAACACTGAAGCTTTCTTT; CDR3aa: CASSQEPGMNTEAFF
abundance: .; v_gene: TRBV7-8; j_gene: TRBJ2-1; len: 19; d_gene: TRBD2; CDR3nt: TGTGCCAGCAGCTTTCCTTCTCTAGCGGGAGGGCCCGTGTACAATGAGCAGTTCTTC; CDR3aa: CASSFPSLAGGPVYNEQFF
abundance: .; v_gene: TRBV5-5; j_gene: TRBJ2-7; len: 17; d_gene: .; CDR3nt: TGTGCCAGCAGCTTGGACCCGGGTTTGAGTAGCTCCTACGAGCAGTACTTC; CDR3aa: CASSLDPGLSSSYEQYF
abundance: .; v_gene: TRBV10-3; j_gene: TRBJ1-2; len: 12; d_gene: .; CDR3nt: TGTGCCATCAGTGAGTCTAGCAGGGGCCACACCTTC; CDR3aa: CAISESSRGHTF
abundance: .; v_gene: TRBV6-6; j_gene: TRBJ2-7; len: 13; d_gene: TRBD1; CDR3nt: TGTGCCAGCAGTAGGGGACAGGTCTACGAGCAGTACTTC; CDR3aa: CASSRGQVYEQYF
abundance: .; v_gene: TRBV27; j_gene: TRBJ2-7; len: 14; d_gene: .; CDR3nt: TGTGCCAGCAGTTTTGTTGGATTCTCCTACGAGCAGTACTTC; CDR3aa: CASSFVGFSYEQYF
abundance: .; v_gene: TRBV11-3; j_gene: TRBJ2-1; len: 16; d_gene: TRBD2; CDR3nt: TGTGCCAGCAGCCCCCGGACTAGCGGGAGTTACAATGAGCAGTTCTTC; CDR3aa: CASSPRTSGSYNEQFF
abundance: .; v_gene: TRBV15; j_gene: TRBJ1-1; len: 14; d_gene: TRBD1; CDR3nt: TGTGCCACCAGCAGAGATACAGGGGAGACTGAAGCTTTCTTT; CDR3aa: CATSRDTGETEAFF
abundance: .; v_gene: TRBV27; j_gene: TRBJ2-7; len: 14; d_gene: .; CDR3nt: TGTGCCAGCAGTTTTGTAGGGCCCTCCTACGAGCAGTACTTC; CDR3aa: CASSFVGPSYEQYF
abundance: .; v_gene: TRBV7-8; j_gene: TRBJ2-1; len: 17; d_gene: TRBD1; CDR3nt: TGTGCCAGCAGCTCCCGAGGGGACAGCAGCTCCTACAATGAGCAGTTCTTC; CDR3aa: CASSSRGDSSSYNEQFF
abundance: once; v_gene: TRBV6-4; j_gene: TRBJ2-3; len: 15; d_gene: TRBD2; CDR3nt: TGTGCCAGCAGTGACGCGGGAGGGCCGACAGATACGCAGTATTTT; CDR3aa: CASSDAGGPTDTQYF
abundance: .; v_gene: TRBV7-9; j_gene: TRBJ2-3; len: 16; d_gene: .; CDR3nt: TGTGCCAGCAGCTTAGTCACTAGCCGGAGCACAGATACGCAGTATTTT; CDR3aa: CASSLVTSRSTDTQYF
abundance: .; v_gene: TRBV6-1; j_gene: TRBJ2-7; len: 14; d_gene: .; CDR3nt: TGTGCCAGCAGTGATGGCAGGGGTTCCTACGAGCAGTACTTC; CDR3aa: CASSDGRGSYEQYF